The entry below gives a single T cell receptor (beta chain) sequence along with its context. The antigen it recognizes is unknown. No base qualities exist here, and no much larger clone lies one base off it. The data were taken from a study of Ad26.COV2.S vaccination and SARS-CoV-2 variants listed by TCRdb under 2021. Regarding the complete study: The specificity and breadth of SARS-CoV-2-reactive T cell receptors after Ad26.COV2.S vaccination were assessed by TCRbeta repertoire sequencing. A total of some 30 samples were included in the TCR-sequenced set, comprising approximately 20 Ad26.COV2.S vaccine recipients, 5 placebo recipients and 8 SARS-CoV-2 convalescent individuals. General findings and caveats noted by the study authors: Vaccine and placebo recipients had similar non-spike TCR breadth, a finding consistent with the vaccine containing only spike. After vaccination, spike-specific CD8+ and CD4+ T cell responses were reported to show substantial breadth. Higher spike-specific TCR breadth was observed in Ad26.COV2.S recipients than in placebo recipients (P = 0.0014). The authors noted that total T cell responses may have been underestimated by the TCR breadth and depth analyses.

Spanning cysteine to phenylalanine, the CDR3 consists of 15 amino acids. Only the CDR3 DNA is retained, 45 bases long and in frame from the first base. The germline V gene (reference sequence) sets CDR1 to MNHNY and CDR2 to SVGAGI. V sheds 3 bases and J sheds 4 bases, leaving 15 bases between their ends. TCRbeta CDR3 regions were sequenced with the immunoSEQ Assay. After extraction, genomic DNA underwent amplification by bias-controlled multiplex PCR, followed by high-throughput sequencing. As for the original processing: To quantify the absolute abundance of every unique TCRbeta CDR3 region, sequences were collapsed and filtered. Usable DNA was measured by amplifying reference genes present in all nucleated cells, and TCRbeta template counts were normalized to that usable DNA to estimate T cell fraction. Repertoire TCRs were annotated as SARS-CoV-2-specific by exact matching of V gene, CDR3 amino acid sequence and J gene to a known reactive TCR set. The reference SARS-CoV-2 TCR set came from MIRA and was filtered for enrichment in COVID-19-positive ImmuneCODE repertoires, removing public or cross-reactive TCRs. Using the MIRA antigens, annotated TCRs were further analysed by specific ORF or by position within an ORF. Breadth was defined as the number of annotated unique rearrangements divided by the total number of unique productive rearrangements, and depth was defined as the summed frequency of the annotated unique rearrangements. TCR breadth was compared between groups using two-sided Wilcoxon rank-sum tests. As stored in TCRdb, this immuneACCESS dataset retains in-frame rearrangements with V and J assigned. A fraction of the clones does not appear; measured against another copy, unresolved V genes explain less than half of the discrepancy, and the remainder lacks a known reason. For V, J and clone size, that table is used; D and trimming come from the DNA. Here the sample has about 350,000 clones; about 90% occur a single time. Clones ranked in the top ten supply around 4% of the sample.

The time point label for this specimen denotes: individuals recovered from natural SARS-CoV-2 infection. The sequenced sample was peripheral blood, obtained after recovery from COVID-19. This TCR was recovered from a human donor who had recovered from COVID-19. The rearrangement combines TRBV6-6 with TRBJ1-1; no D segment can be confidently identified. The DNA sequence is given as TGTGCCAGCAGTTATGCGGGTAATGGTGGCACTGAAGCTTTCTTT. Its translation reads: CASSYAGNGGTEAFF.